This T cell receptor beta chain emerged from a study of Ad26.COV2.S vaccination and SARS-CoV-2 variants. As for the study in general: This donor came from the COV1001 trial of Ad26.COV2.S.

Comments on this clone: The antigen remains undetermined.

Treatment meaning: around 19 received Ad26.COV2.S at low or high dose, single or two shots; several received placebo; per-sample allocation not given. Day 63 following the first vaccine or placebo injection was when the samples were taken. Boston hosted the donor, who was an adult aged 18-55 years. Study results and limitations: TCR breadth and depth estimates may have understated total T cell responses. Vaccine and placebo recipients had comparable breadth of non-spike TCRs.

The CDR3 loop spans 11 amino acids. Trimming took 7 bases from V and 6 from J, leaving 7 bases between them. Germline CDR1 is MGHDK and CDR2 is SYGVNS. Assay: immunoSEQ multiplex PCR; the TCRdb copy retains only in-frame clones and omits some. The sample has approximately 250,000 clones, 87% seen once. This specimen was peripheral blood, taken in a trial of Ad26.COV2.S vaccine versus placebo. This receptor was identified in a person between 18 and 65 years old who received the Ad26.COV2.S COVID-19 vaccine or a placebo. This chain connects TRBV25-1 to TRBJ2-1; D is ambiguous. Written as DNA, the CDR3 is TGTGCCAGCAACAATCTCAATGAGCAGTTCTTC. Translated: CASNNLNEQFF.